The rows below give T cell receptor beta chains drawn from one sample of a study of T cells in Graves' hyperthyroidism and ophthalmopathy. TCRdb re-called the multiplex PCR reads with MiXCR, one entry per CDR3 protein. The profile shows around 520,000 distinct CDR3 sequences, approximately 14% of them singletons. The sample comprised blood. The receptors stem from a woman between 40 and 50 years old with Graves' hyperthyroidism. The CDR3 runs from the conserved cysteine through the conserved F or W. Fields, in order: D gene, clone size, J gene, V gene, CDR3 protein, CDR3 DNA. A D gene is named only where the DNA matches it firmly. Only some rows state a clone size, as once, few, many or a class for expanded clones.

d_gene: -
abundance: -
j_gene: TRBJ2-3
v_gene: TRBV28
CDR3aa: CATMRGLTDTQYF
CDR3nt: TGTGCCACCATGCGGGGACTTACAGATACGCAGTATTTT

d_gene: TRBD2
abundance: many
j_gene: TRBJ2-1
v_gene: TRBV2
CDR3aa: CASSDSGLAVNEQFF
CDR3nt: TGTGCCAGCAGTGACTCGGGACTAGCGGTTAATGAGCAGTTCTTC

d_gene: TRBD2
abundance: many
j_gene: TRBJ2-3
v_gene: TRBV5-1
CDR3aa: CASSLKSGGGTDTQYF
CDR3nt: TGCGCCAGCAGCTTGAAGTCGGGGGGAGGCACAGATACGCAGTATTTT

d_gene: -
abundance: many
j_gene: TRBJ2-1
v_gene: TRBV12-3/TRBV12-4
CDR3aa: CASSFRGWQDEQFF
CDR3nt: TGTGCCAGCAGTTTCCGCGGGTGGCAGGATGAGCAGTTCTTC

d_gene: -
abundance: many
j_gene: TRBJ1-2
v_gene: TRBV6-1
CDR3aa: CASSGLNYGYTF
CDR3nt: TGTGCCAGCAGTGGGCTTAACTATGGCTACACCTTC

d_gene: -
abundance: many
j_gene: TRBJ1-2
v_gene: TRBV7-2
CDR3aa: CASSLKPGENYGYTF
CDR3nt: TGTGCCAGCAGCTTAAAGCCGGGGGAAAACTATGGCTACACCTTC

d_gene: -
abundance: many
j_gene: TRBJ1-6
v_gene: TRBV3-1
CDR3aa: CASSQSQNYNSPLHF
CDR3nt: TGTGCCAGCAGCCAGTCCCAGAACTATAATTCACCCCTCCACTTT

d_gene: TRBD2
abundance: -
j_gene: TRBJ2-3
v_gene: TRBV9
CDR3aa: CASSPRGGAGGLTDTQYF
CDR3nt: TGTGCCAGCAGCCCCCGTGGGGGAGCGGGAGGGTTGACAGATACGCAGTATTTT

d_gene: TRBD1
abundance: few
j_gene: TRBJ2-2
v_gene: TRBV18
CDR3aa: CASPRRDRGSGELFF
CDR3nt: TGTGCCAGCCCCAGACGGGACAGGGGGTCGGGGGAGCTGTTTTTT

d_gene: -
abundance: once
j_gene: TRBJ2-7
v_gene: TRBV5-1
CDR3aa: CASSYYPRDVGAYEQYF
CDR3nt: TGCGCCAGCAGCTACTACCCCCGGGACGTAGGAGCTTACGAGCAGTACTTC

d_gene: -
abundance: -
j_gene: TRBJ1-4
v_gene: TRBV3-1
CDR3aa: CASSQDPALFNEKLFF
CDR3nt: TGTGCCAGCAGCCAAGACCCAGCTCTTTTTAATGAAAAACTGTTTTTT

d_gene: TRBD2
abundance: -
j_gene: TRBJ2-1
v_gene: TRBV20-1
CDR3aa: CSAAPVTSGNNEQFF
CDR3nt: TGCAGTGCTGCCCCAGTGACTAGCGGTAACAATGAGCAGTTCTTC